Presented here are 26 T cell receptor beta chains from one specimen sequenced in a study of shared clonotypes between healthy human individuals. Here immunoSEQ multiplex PCR was the method, and the copy in TCRdb shows in-frame clones only, minus some. This table has about 1 million clones, about three quarters appearing once. The sequenced sample was memory CD4+ T cells sorted from blood. Subset of the sample: CD45RA-negative fraction. All receptors derive from a man aged 18 to 29 in good health.

The chain uses TRBV19 and TRBJ2-1, with no clear D. The germline CDR1 and CDR2 sequences are LNHDA and SQIVND (reference sequence). Trimming shortened V by 1 base and J by 8 bases, and 9 bases separated the two germline ends. The CDR3 has 13 amino acids. The CDR3 spells CASSIGRVYEQFF. CDR3 in DNA: TGTGCCAGTAGTATAGGCAGAGTCTATGAGCAGTTCTTC. The full variable domain, its missing parts supplied by reference TRBV19 and TRBJ2-1, is DGGITQSPKYLFRKEGQNVTLSCEQNLNHDAMYWYRQDPGQGLRLIYYSQIVNDFQKGDIAEGYSVSREKKESFPLTVTSAQKNPTAFYLCASSIGRVYEQFFGPGTRLTVL.

Comment on this clone: Other DNA sequences of this sample code for an identical CDR3. The chain combines TRBV28 with TRBJ1-5; D not certain. Trimming left V 3 bases short and J 0 bases short, with 3 bases between. Germline CDR1 is MDHEN and CDR2 is SYDVKM. This CDR3 is built from 13 residues. The DNA for the CDR3 is TGTGCCAGCAGTTTGCCTAGCAATCAGCCCCAGCATTTT. Amino acid sequence: CASSLPSNQPQHF.

The CDR3 loop is CASSEVWLNSPLHF. As DNA, the CDR3 is TGTGCCAGCAGTGAAGTCTGGTTGAATTCACCCCTCCACTTT. The chain carries TRBV6-1 and TRBJ1-6; D gene ambiguous. The germline V and J ends were trimmed by 1 base and 7 bases, with 8 bases remaining between them. The length of the CDR3 is 14 residues. Germline loops: CDR1 MNHNS, CDR2 SASEGT.

The chain combines TRBV4-1 with TRBJ1-5, with D possibly being TRBD1 (5 bases). Deletions cut 6 bases from V and 3 bases from J, with 18 bases between. Germline V gene lookup returns CDR1 MGHRA and CDR2 YSYEKL. This CDR3 contains 16 residues. In DNA, the CDR3 is TGCGCCAGCAGTTACGGACCGACAGAGGCCAATCAGCCCCAGCATTTT. It codes for CASSYGPTEANQPQHF.

The rearrangement joins TRBV19 to TRBJ1-3, with no clear D. The length of the CDR3 is 17 residues. Germline assignment: CDR1 LNHDA and CDR2 SQIVND (reference sequence). Trimming pared 0 bases from V and 3 bases from J, leaving 15 bases between. CDR3 protein: CASSIDARAPFGNTIYF. CDR3 in DNA: TGTGCCAGTAGTATAGACGCCCGGGCGCCTTTTGGAAACACCATATATTTT. Full variable domain (outside the CDR3, taken from reference TRBV19 and TRBJ1-3): DGGITQSPKYLFRKEGQNVTLSCEQNLNHDAMYWYRQDPGQGLRLIYYSQIVNDFQKGDIAEGYSVSREKKESFPLTVTSAQKNPTAFYLCASSIDARAPFGNTIYFGEGSWLTVV.

V gene TRBV19 combines with J gene TRBJ2-1, with a possible D match to TRBD1 (6 bases). The germline V gene encodes CDR1 LNHDA and CDR2 SQIVND (reference sequence). Trimming shortened V by 3 bases and J by 7 bases, and 19 bases separated the two germline ends. CDR3 length equals 16 residues. Here the CDR3 DNA reads TGTGCCAGTAGTATCTATCGGGCAGGGGTGGGAAATGAGCAGTTCTTC. Translated, it gives CASSIYRAGVGNEQFF.

The chain uses TRBV18 and TRBJ2-3; TRBD1 matches 7 bases. In germline, CDR1 is KGHSH, CDR2 LQKENI. With V trimmed by 1 base and J by 3 bases, 4 bases remained unmatched. CDR3 length equals 15 residues. CDR3 DNA: TGTGCCAGCTCACCACAGACAGGGTGGACAGATACGCAGTATTTT. Its protein is CASSPQTGWTDTQYF.

The V and J genes are TRBV5-1 and TRBJ1-5; possibly TRBD1 for D (5 bases). Per the germline V gene, CDR1 is SGHRS and CDR2 is YFSETQ. The CDR3 sequence is 14 residues long. V was clipped by 0 bases and J by 4 bases, with 8 bases between them. Here the CDR3 reads CASSLGGDNQPQHF. CDR3 DNA sequence: TGCGCCAGCAGCTTGGGAGGGGATAATCAGCCCCAGCATTTT.

This clone was detected many times. The chain links TRBV2 to TRBJ1-2, with D tentatively TRBD1 (5 bases). V was clipped by 2 bases and J by 2 bases, with 15 bases between them. Germline V gene lookup returns CDR1 SNHLY and CDR2 FYNNEI. The CDR3 sequence is 16 residues long. The CDR3 region is CASSEYSGTANYGYTF. The CDR3 region has the DNA TGTGCCAGCAGTGAATACTCGGGGACTGCAAACTATGGCTACACCTTC.

The chain combines TRBV18 with TRBJ1-5; D call uncertain. CDR1 and CDR2 from the germline V gene are KGHSH and LQKENI. Trimming removed 5 bases from V and 0 bases from J, with 14 bases in between. The CDR3 loop spans 16 amino acids. CDR3 nucleotides: TGTGCCAGCTCATCTTCGACACCAAATAGCAATCAGCCCCAGCATTTT. It encodes CASSSSTPNSNQPQHF.

This clone was recorded only once. The chain recombines TRBV15 with TRBJ2-7; D unclear. The CDR3 is made up of 14 amino acids. Trimming cost V 5 bases and J 0 bases, with 11 bases left between them. From germline, CDR1 is LNHNV and CDR2 YYDKDF (reference sequence). CDR3 sequence reads: CATSQTASSYEQYF. In nucleotides, the CDR3 is TGTGCCACCAGCCAAACAGCCAGCTCCTACGAGCAGTACTTC.

The genes are TRBV30 and TRBJ2-5; a weak D match, TRBD1 (6 bases). CDR3 length: 14 amino acids. The germline CDR1 and CDR2 sequences are GTSNPN and SVGIG (reference sequence). Trimming took 0 bases from V and 1 from J, leaving 9 bases between them. CDR3 DNA sequence: TGTGCCTGGAGTGTCAGGACAGTCCAAGAGACCCAGTACTTC. The encoded protein is CAWSVRTVQETQYF.

V usage is TRBV5-5 and J usage is TRBJ1-4; 8 bases match TRBD1. This CDR3 is built from 15 residues. Unmatched junction bases numbered 2, after V lost 4 bases and J lost 0 bases. In germline, CDR1 is SGHKS, CDR2 YYEKEE (reference sequence). The CDR3 is CASSLQGATNEKLFF. CDR3 DNA: TGTGCCAGCAGCCTACAGGGGGCAACTAATGAAAAACTGTTTTTT. The full variable domain, in which reference TRBV5-5 and TRBJ1-4 provide the parts outside the CDR3, is DAGVTQSPTHLIKTRGQQVTLRCSPISGHKSVSWYQQVLGQGPQFIFQYYEKEERGRGNFPDRFSARQFPNYSSELNVNALLLGDSALYLCASSLQGATNEKLFFGSGTQLSVL.

V is TRBV6-1 and J is TRBJ2-2; D gene ambiguous. There are 15 residues in the CDR3. The germline V gene has CDR1 MNHNS and CDR2 SASEGT. With 6 bases removed from V and 1 base from J, the gap between germline ends came to 12 bases. The CDR3 protein is CASRSPAGNTGELFF. The CDR3 DNA reads as TGTGCCAGCAGATCCCCAGCAGGGAACACCGGGGAGCTGTTTTTT.

With respect to this clone: Other DNA variants within this sample encode the same CDR3. The chain is built from TRBV19 and TRBJ2-6; D not certain. The V end lost 5 bases, the J end lost 4 bases, and 6 bases lay between the germline ends. Germline loops: CDR1 LNHDA, CDR2 SQIVND (reference sequence). The CDR3 is 13 amino acids. In nucleotides, the CDR3 is TGTGCCAGTAGTGAGTCCGGGGCCAACGTCCTGACTTTC. Translating it yields CASSESGANVLTF.

The rearrangement links TRBV5-8 to TRBJ1-3, with D perhaps matching TRBD1 (6 bases). The germline V gene encodes CDR1 SGHTS and CDR2 YDEGEE. The CDR3 has 15 residues. V was shortened by 0 bases and J by 0 bases, with 7 bases between the two germline ends. The CDR3 here is CASSLGTVSGNTIYF. The CDR3 DNA follows: TGTGCCAGCAGCTTGGGGACAGTCTCTGGAAACACCATATATTTT.

The chain is built from TRBV25-1 and TRBJ1-1; no firm D call. The V and J ends lost 4 bases and 0 bases respectively, with 9 bases between them. Germline CDR1 MGHDK, CDR2 SYGVNS. This CDR3 comprises 14 residues. The CDR3 is CASSGGVVNTEAFF. CDR3 DNA: TGTGCCAGCAGTGGGGGTGTGGTGAACACTGAAGCTTTCTTT. The full variable domain, in which reference TRBV25-1 and TRBJ1-1 provide the parts outside the CDR3, is EADIYQTPRYLVIGTGKKITLECSQTMGHDKMYWYQQDPGMELHLIHYSYGVNSTEKGDLSSESTVSRIRTEHFPLTLESARPSHTSQYLCASSGGVVNTEAFFGQGTRLTVV.

This clone was seen at least ten times. The J gene is TRBJ2-1, the V gene TRBV7-2; the D gene is possibly TRBD2 (6 bases). Trimming left V 6 bases short and J 7 bases short, with 13 bases between. CDR1 and CDR2 from the germline V gene are SGHTA and FQGNSA. This CDR3 is built from 13 residues. The CDR3 here is CASRPLAWNEQFF. The CDR3 nucleotides are TGTGCCAGCAGACCCCTAGCGTGGAATGAGCAGTTCTTC.

The chain uses TRBV18 and TRBJ2-2, with D perhaps TRBD2 (7 bases). The CDR3 is 17 residues long. Trimming shortened V by 6 bases and J by 1 base, and 18 bases separated the two germline ends. CDR1 is KGHSH, CDR2 LQKENI, per germline. This chain's CDR3 is CASSRGARGKNTGELFF. For the CDR3, the DNA is TGTGCCAGCTCCCGGGGGGCCAGAGGAAAGAACACCGGGGAGCTGTTTTTT.

A few counts support this clone. This chain links TRBV5-6 with TRBJ1-2, with D maybe TRBD1 (6 bases). The CDR3 is 13 amino acids. The germline V gene has CDR1 SGHDT and CDR2 YYEEEE. Trimming left V 4 bases short and J 5 bases short, with 12 bases between. The chain's CDR3 is CASSVGQRYGYTF. The CDR3 DNA reads as TGTGCCAGCAGCGTCGGACAGAGGTATGGCTACACCTTC.

This clone came up once. This chain uses TRBV7-2 with TRBJ1-1; a weak D match, TRBD1 (5 bases). Germline-derived CDR1 and CDR2 are SGHTA and FQGNSA. The CDR3 has 15 residues. V gave up 5 bases and J gave up 5 bases, with 18 bases separating them. The DNA of the CDR3 is TGTGCCAGCAGCCCTGGAGGGCAGGGAGGGACTGAAGCTTTCTTT. Its protein product is CASSPGGQGGTEAFF. The full variable domain, its missing parts supplied by reference TRBV7-2 and TRBJ1-1, is GAGVSQSPSNKVTEKGKDVELRCDPISGHTALYWYRQSLGQGLEFLIYFQGNSAPDKSGLPSDRFSAERTGGSVSTLTIQRTQQEDSAVYLCASSPGGQGGTEAFFGQGTRLTVV.

This clone was detected ten times or more. The junction does not match germline at one end; this may be a read error. This chain connects TRBV7-7 to TRBJ1-3, with D unresolved. Germline V gene lookup returns CDR1 SSHAT and CDR2 FNYEAQ (reference sequence). This CDR3 spans 14 amino acids. Written as DNA, the CDR3 is TGTGCTAGCAGCTTGACCCCATCTGGAAACACCATATATTTT. This codes for CASSLTPSGNTIYF.

The chain carries TRBV10-3 and TRBJ2-5; TRBD2 aligns across 14 bases. Germline CDR1 is ENHRY and CDR2 is SYGVKD. This CDR3 comprises 16 residues. J gave up 5 bases and V 4 bases, and 6 bases lay outside the gene matches. The CDR3 DNA is TGTGCCATCAGTGGGACTAGCGGGGGGTTCGCGGAGACCCAGTACTTC. Translation: CAISGTSGGFAETQYF.

The chain combines TRBV5-4 with TRBJ1-2; 9 bases are shared with TRBD1. Germline V lookup: CDR1 SGHNT, CDR2 YYREEE (reference sequence). Unmatched junction bases numbered 8, after V lost 2 bases and J lost 0 bases. This CDR3 spans 17 amino acids. CDR3 nucleotide sequence: TGTGCCAGCAGCTTCGATCCCACAGGGGGCCCTAACTATGGCTACACCTTC. This translates into CASSFDPTGGPNYGYTF.

The chain links TRBV11-2 to TRBJ2-6; D is undetermined. Trimming pared 7 bases from V and 2 bases from J, leaving 6 bases between. From germline, CDR1 is SGHAT and CDR2 FQNNGV. This CDR3 has 13 amino acids. The CDR3 DNA is TGTGCCAGCAAATTCCCTGGGGCCAACGTCCTGACTTTC. Its translation: CASKFPGANVLTF.

The chain joins TRBV6-1 to TRBJ1-4, with 9 nucleotides matching TRBD1. The V segment lost 7 bases and the J segment 4 bases; nucleotides outside the gene matches: 4. Germline assignment: CDR1 MNHNS and CDR2 SASEGT. The CDR3 covers 14 residues. CDR3 residues: CASNRGLSNEKLFF. In DNA form, the CDR3 reads TGTGCCAGCAACAGGGGGCTGAGTAATGAAAAACTGTTTTTT.